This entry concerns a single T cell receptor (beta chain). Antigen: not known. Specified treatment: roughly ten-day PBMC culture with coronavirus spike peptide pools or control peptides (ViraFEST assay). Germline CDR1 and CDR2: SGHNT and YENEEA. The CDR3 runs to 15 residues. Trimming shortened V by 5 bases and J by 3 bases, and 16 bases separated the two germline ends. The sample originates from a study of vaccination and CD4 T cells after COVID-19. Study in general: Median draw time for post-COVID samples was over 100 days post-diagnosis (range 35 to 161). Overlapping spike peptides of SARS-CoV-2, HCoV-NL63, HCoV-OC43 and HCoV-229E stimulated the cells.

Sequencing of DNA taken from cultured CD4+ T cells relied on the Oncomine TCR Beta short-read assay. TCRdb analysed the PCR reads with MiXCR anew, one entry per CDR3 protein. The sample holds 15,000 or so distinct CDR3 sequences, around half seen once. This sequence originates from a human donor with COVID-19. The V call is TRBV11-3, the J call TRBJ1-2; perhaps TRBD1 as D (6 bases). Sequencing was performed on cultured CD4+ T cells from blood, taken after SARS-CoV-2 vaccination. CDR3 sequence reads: CASSPGTPPHYGYTF. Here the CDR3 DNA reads TGTGCCAGCAGCCCCGGGACACCTCCCCACTATGGCTACACCTTC.